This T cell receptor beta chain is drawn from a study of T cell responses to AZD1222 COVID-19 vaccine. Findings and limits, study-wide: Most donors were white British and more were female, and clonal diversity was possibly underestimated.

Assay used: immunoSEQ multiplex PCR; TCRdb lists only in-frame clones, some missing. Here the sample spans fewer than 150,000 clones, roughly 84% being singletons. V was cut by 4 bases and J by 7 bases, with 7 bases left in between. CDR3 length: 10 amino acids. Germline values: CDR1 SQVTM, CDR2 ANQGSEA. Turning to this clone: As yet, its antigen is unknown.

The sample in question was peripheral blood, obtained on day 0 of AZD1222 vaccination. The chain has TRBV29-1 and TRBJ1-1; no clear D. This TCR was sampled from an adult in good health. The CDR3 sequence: CSVAEDEAFF. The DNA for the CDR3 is TGCAGCGTTGCGGAAGATGAAGCTTTCTTT.